The 30 T cell receptor beta chains reported below all come from one sample, sequenced in a study of blood T cell repertoires in COVID-19. The assay was immunoSEQ multiplex PCR, and TCRdb's table has in-frame clones only and misses some. Of around 130,000 clones in the sample, about four fifths were seen once. The specimen was peripheral blood. Receptors originate from a man older than 75 with acute or convalescent COVID-19.

V usage is TRBV9 and J usage is TRBJ2-2; maybe TRBD1 (5 bases). The V gene's germline CDR1 is SGDLS and CDR2 YYNGEE. V was clipped by 3 bases and J by 5 bases, with 17 bases between them. The CDR3 runs 16 residues. The CDR3: CASSARLGLETGELFF. CDR3 nucleotides: TGTGCCAGCAGCGCACGTCTGGGGCTGGAAACCGGGGAGCTGTTTTTT.

This clone was seen more than once but under ten times. The V gene is TRBV27, the J gene TRBJ2-7, with 7 bases identical to TRBD2. Germline-derived CDR1 and CDR2 are MNHEY and SMNVEV (reference sequence). The CDR3 runs 11 residues. V gave up 3 bases and J gave up 7 bases; unmatched junction bases: 0. In DNA form, the CDR3 reads TGTGCCAGCAGTTTGGGGGGGGAGCAGTACTTC. It yields the protein CASSLGGEQYF.

V gene TRBV19 combines with J gene TRBJ1-5; D gene ambiguous. CDR1 is LNHDA, CDR2 SQIVND, per germline (reference sequence). Trimming pared 5 bases from V and 1 base from J, leaving 9 bases between. The CDR3 spans 14 residues. The CDR3 loop is CASSQPGSNQPQHF. CDR3 coding DNA: TGTGCCAGTAGTCAACCAGGAAGCAATCAGCCCCAGCATTTT.

This clone was recorded only once. The chain has TRBV28 and TRBJ2-5; D might be TRBD1 (6 bases). Germline V gene data show CDR1 as MDHEN and CDR2 as SYDVKM. V was shortened by 5 bases and J by 5 bases, with 18 bases between the two germline ends. CDR3 size: 15 residues. The CDR3 spells CASSPGGQLHETQYF. Here the CDR3 DNA reads TGTGCCAGCAGTCCCGGAGGACAGCTCCATGAGACCCAGTACTTC.

The chain recombines TRBV19 with TRBJ1-1; 10 nucleotides agree with TRBD1. Trimming at V came to 8 bases and at J to 2 bases, leaving 8 bases not matched to a gene. CDR3 length equals 15 residues. Germline V gene sequence: CDR1 LNHDA, CDR2 SQIVND (reference sequence). The CDR3 nucleotides read TGTGCCAGTTCATGGGGACAGGGGACAAACACTGAAGCTTTCTTT. It specifies CASSWGQGTNTEAFF.

The CDR3 DNA sequence: TGTGCCAGCCGGAAACTAGATCTAGCTACCTACGAGCAGTACTTC. It yields the protein CASRKLDLATYEQYF. The rearrangement joins TRBV13 to TRBJ2-7, with a possible D match to TRBD2 (5 bases). CDR1 and CDR2 from the germline V gene are PRHDT and FYEKMQ (reference sequence). Deletions cut 8 bases from V and 2 bases from J, with 19 bases between. CDR3 length: 15 residues.

This chain links TRBV6-4 with TRBJ2-3, with D hard to call. CDR1 is MRHNA, CDR2 SNTAGT, per germline. The CDR3 is 12 amino acids. V shed 2 bases and J shed 2 bases, with 2 bases lying between them. The CDR3 is CASSDHTDTQYF. The CDR3 nucleotides are TGTGCCAGCAGTGACCACACAGATACGCAGTATTTT.

The J gene is TRBJ2-7, the V gene TRBV2; the D gene is possibly TRBD2 (7 bases). Germline V gives CDR1 SNHLY, CDR2 FYNNEI. The CDR3 runs 14 residues. V dropped 7 bases and J dropped 2 bases, with 15 bases sitting between them. CDR3 protein: CASTPGGLAYEQYF. The CDR3 DNA is TGTGCCAGCACTCCCGGGGGGCTTGCCTACGAGCAGTACTTC. Looking up the rest from reference TRBV2 and TRBJ2-7 gives the full variable domain: EPEVTQTPSHQVTQMGQEVILRCVPISNHLYFYWYRQILGQKVEFLVSFYNNEISEKSEIFDDQFSVERPDGSNFTLKIRSTKLEDSAMYFCASTPGGLAYEQYFGPGTRLTVT.

The chain couples TRBV6-5 to TRBJ1-5; TRBD1 aligns across 7 bases. Trimming cost V 11 bases and J 4 bases; bases outside gene matches: 5. Germline V CDR1 and CDR2: MNHEY, SVGAGI. The CDR3 runs to 12 residues. The CDR3 spells CAGGQSNQPQHF. The CDR3 DNA reads as TGTGCCGGGGGACAGTCTAATCAGCCCCAGCATTTT.

The chain couples TRBV2 to TRBJ2-3; D is perhaps TRBD2 (5 bases). Trimming stripped 6 bases from V and 5 bases from J, with 24 bases between. CDR1 and CDR2 (germline): SNHLY, FYNNEI. The CDR3 contains 17 residues. CDR3 amino acids: CASRVIPTAGIQDTQYF. The CDR3, as DNA: TGTGCCAGCAGGGTAATTCCGACCGCCGGGATCCAAGATACGCAGTATTTT.

This chain links TRBV6-1 with TRBJ1-2; weak D call: TRBD1 (5 bases). Germline V gene data show CDR1 as MNHNS and CDR2 as SASEGT. CDR3 length equals 16 residues. Trimming shortened V by 2 bases and J by 4 bases, and 17 bases separated the two germline ends. This CDR3 is CASSEPGSAGVYGYTF. The DNA for the CDR3 is TGTGCCAGCAGTGAACCGGGGTCTGCGGGGGTCTATGGCTACACCTTC.

The rearrangement links TRBV2 to TRBJ2-1; D ambiguous. Germline-derived CDR1 and CDR2 are SNHLY and FYNNEI. The CDR3 is 12 amino acids. V lost 2 bases and J 7 bases, leaving 6 bases between the germline ends. The CDR3 here is CASSEWPNEQFF. DNA for the CDR3: TGTGCCAGCAGTGAATGGCCGAATGAGCAGTTCTTC. Full variable domain (missing parts from reference TRBV2 and TRBJ2-1): EPEVTQTPSHQVTQMGQEVILRCVPISNHLYFYWYRQILGQKVEFLVSFYNNEISEKSEIFDDQFSVERPDGSNFTLKIRSTKLEDSAMYFCASSEWPNEQFFGPGTRLTVL.

The chain couples TRBV9 to TRBJ2-6, with 7 nucleotides matching TRBD1. J was trimmed by 0 bases and V by 2 bases; bases with no gene match: 5. The CDR3 covers 17 residues. Per the germline V gene, CDR1 is SGDLS and CDR2 is YYNGEE. The CDR3 DNA sequence: TGTGCCAGCAGCGTCGACAGGGAGTACTCTGGGGCCAACGTCCTGACTTTC. This sequence encodes CASSVDREYSGANVLTF. Using reference TRBV9 and TRBJ2-6 for the parts outside the CDR3, the full variable domain is DSGVTQTPKHLITATGQRVTLRCSPRSGDLSVYWYQQSLDQGLQFLIQYYNGEERAKGNILERFSAQQFPDLHSELNLSSLELGDSALYFCASSVDREYSGANVLTFGAGSRLTVL.

This clone was picked up one time. This chain uses TRBV4-1 with TRBJ2-1; D unresolved. Trimming removed 0 bases from V and 9 bases from J, with 9 bases in between. The CDR3 has 13 residues. The V gene's germline CDR1 is MGHRA and CDR2 YSYEKL. This chain's CDR3 is CASSQDPYLEQFF. In DNA form, the CDR3 reads TGCGCCAGCAGCCAAGATCCCTACCTTGAGCAGTTCTTC.

The chain is built from TRBV2 and TRBJ2-1; TRBD2 is a possible D gene (6 bases). CDR1 is SNHLY, CDR2 FYNNEI, per germline. CDR3 length: 14 amino acids. V was clipped by 11 bases and J by 6 bases, with 20 bases between them. CDR3 DNA: TGTGCCGGAAGCAGGTCGGGGGTGGGCAATGAGCAGTTCTTC. Amino acid sequence: CAGSRSGVGNEQFF.

The V and J genes are TRBV13 and TRBJ2-1; TRBD1 matches 7 bases. After removal of 2 bases from V and 0 bases from J, the junction contained 1 base not matched to a gene. Germline V gives CDR1 PRHDT, CDR2 FYEKMQ (reference sequence). The CDR3 runs 15 residues. The CDR3: CASSLRDSSYNEQFF. The CDR3 coding sequence is TGTGCCAGCAGCTTACGGGACAGCTCCTACAATGAGCAGTTCTTC. The full variable domain, completed using reference TRBV13 and TRBJ2-1, is AAGVIQSPRHLIKEKRETATLKCYPIPRHDTVYWYQQGPGQDPQFLISFYEKMQSDKGSIPDRFSAQQFSDYHSELNMSSLELGDSALYFCASSLRDSSYNEQFFGPGTRLTVL.

The gene calls are TRBV6-2 or TRBV6-3 and TRBJ2-5, with D possibly TRBD2 on 5 matching bases. V lost 6 bases and J 3 bases, leaving 23 bases between the germline ends. In germline, CDR1 is MNHEY, CDR2 SVGEGT. The CDR3 runs 17 residues. The CDR3 region has the DNA TGTGCCAGCAGCCGGAGGAGCTTTCCAAACGTAAAAGAGACCCAGTACTTC. Its translation is CASSRRSFPNVKETQYF.

The chain links TRBV28 to TRBJ1-5; TRBD1 is a possible D gene (6 bases). V was trimmed by 6 bases and J by 2 bases, leaving 17 bases between them. CDR1 and CDR2 from the germline V gene are MDHEN and SYDVKM. This CDR3 spans 16 amino acids. The CDR3 region is CASREEGVGGNQPQHF. CDR3 DNA: TGTGCCAGCAGAGAAGAGGGGGTAGGGGGCAATCAGCCCCAGCATTTT.

The chain joins TRBV5-4 to TRBJ2-7; tentatively, D is TRBD2 (6 bases). Germline V gene lookup returns CDR1 SGHNT and CDR2 YYREEE (reference sequence). CDR3 length equals 15 residues. V shed 4 bases and J shed 4 bases, with 18 bases lying between them. As DNA, the CDR3 is TGTGCCAGCAGCCGAACGGTGGAGGGCAGTTACGAGCAGTACTTC. It yields the protein CASSRTVEGSYEQYF. The full variable domain, rest sourced from reference TRBV5-4 and TRBJ2-7, is ETGVTQSPTHLIKTRGQQVTLRCSSQSGHNTVSWYQQALGQGPQFIFQYYREEENGRGNFPPRFSGLQFPNYSSELNVNALELDDSALYLCASSRTVEGSYEQYFGPGTRLTVT.

This chain connects TRBV28 to TRBJ2-3; 7 bases are shared with TRBD2. The CDR3 spans 17 residues. Germline V lookup: CDR1 MDHEN, CDR2 SYDVKM. J was trimmed by 1 base and V by 2 bases; bases with no gene match: 9. The CDR3 spells CASSLTGGIPGTDTQYF. The CDR3 DNA follows: TGTGCCAGCAGTTTAACGGGGGGAATACCCGGCACAGATACGCAGTATTTT.

J is TRBJ1-5 and V is TRBV27; D unresolved. CDR1 and CDR2 (germline): MNHEY, SMNVEV (reference sequence). V was pared by 0 bases and J by 6 bases, with 9 bases between. This CDR3 region has 14 residues. Here the CDR3 DNA reads TGTGCCAGCAGTTTATCGTATAGATCTCAGCCCCAGCATTTT. Protein: CASSLSYRSQPQHF.

This clone turned up a few times. This chain connects TRBV24-1 to TRBJ2-2; weak D call: TRBD2 (6 bases). The CDR3 has 16 residues. Germline CDR1 reads KGHDR; CDR2 reads SFDVKD. V lost 1 base, J lost 5 bases, and 13 bases lay in between. The CDR3 bases are TGTGCCACCAGTGATTTTGCCGGGGGTTGGACCGGGGAGCTGTTTTTT. As protein: CATSDFAGGWTGELFF.

This clone was counted only a few times. The chain joins TRBV9 to TRBJ1-2, with 8 nucleotides matching TRBD1. Germline V CDR1 and CDR2: SGDLS, YYNGEE. V trimming: 0 bases; J trimming: 8 bases; junction bases outside the gene matches: 3. CDR3 length: 13 amino acids. This CDR3 reads CASSVEDRGGYTF. In nucleotides, the CDR3 is TGTGCCAGCAGCGTAGAAGACAGGGGCGGCTACACCTTC.

V usage is TRBV7-2 and J usage is TRBJ1-6; 10 nucleotides line up with TRBD1. Trimming took 5 bases from V and 11 from J; bases not matched to a gene: 18. The CDR3 extends over 18 amino acids. Per the germline V gene, CDR1 is SGHTA and CDR2 is FQGNSA. CDR3 residues: CASSPRDRGFRGWPPLHF. The DNA of the CDR3 is TGTGCCAGCAGCCCCCGGGACAGGGGATTTCGGGGGTGGCCACCCCTCCACTTT.

The chain uses TRBV4-1 and TRBJ2-2, with a possible D match to TRBD2 (5 bases). Germline CDR1 is MGHRA and CDR2 is YSYEKL. Trimming left V 1 base short and J 2 bases short, with 11 bases between. This CDR3 is 16 amino acids long. In DNA form, the CDR3 reads TGCGCCAGCAGCCAAGGCTTGCGGGCCAACACCGGGGAGCTGTTTTTT. Translated, it gives CASSQGLRANTGELFF.

This clone appeared a single time. The rearrangement joins TRBV7-9 to TRBJ1-1, with D tentatively TRBD1 (6 bases). Deletions cut 4 bases from V and 1 base from J, with 7 bases between. Germline CDR1 and CDR2: SEHNR and FQNEAQ (reference sequence). This CDR3 has 13 amino acids. In nucleotides, the CDR3 is TGTGCCAGCAGCTCCAGGGGGAACACTGAAGCTTTCTTT. Translating it yields CASSSRGNTEAFF.

The chain uses TRBV15 and TRBJ2-1; D uncertain. Per the germline V gene, CDR1 is LNHNV and CDR2 is YYDKDF (reference sequence). Trimming shortened V by 0 bases and J by 0 bases, and 6 bases separated the two germline ends. The CDR3 runs to 15 residues. The CDR3 sequence: CATSRDVSSYNEQFF. DNA of the CDR3: TGTGCCACCAGCAGAGATGTGAGCTCCTACAATGAGCAGTTCTTC.

The chain is built from TRBV9 and TRBJ2-2, with 8 bases matching TRBD1. The germline CDR1 and CDR2 sequences are SGDLS and YYNGEE. The V and J ends lost 5 bases and 0 bases, in that order; junction bases with no gene match: 9. The CDR3 has 17 amino acids. CDR3 coding DNA: TGTGCCAGCAGTCTGACCTCAGGGGGCGCGAACACCGGGGAGCTGTTTTTT. Residues: CASSLTSGGANTGELFF. The variable domain in full, completed from reference TRBV9 and TRBJ2-2, reads DSGVTQTPKHLITATGQRVTLRCSPRSGDLSVYWYQQSLDQGLQFLIQYYNGEERAKGNILERFSAQQFPDLHSELNLSSLELGDSALYFCASSLTSGGANTGELFFGEGSRLTVL.

The chain couples TRBV29-1 to TRBJ2-2, with 9 bases lining up with TRBD2. The CDR3 is 14 amino acids. V was pared by 7 bases and J by 6 bases, with 9 bases of the junction left unmatched. CDR1 and CDR2 (germline): SQVTM, ANQGSEA. The CDR3 DNA sequence: TGCAGCGCTCTGGGCGGGGGGGCCGCCGGGGAGCTGTTTTTT. It is translated as CSALGGGAAGELFF.

This clone was seen repeatedly, ten times or more. The genes are TRBV12-3 or TRBV12-4 and TRBJ2-3; D gene unclear. This CDR3 is 13 amino acids long. V lost 4 bases and J lost 1, with 6 bases in between. The CDR3 coding sequence is TGTGCCAGCAGTTCCTCCCGCACAGATACGCAGTATTTT. It translates to CASSSSRTDTQYF.